These T cell receptor beta chains were read from a single sample in a study of identical twins. One entry per CDR3 protein, called by TCRdb with MiXCR from the 5' RACE reads. Of more than 1.5 million distinct CDR3 sequences listed, under 35% are singletons. Source material: cord blood. Source of these receptors: a newborn girl in good health. CDR3s include the opening cysteine and the closing phenylalanine or tryptophan. D genes are given only for firm matches. Not all rows give a size; the values are once, few, many and, for expanded clones, a class.

.	TRBJ2-5	TRBV5-5	.	CASSLVYGRNEQYF	TGTGCCAGCAGCTTGGTTTACGGGCGGAATGAGCAGTACTTC
.	TRBJ2-1	TRBV12-3/TRBV12-4	TRBD2	CASSWTSGRSSYNEQFF	TGTGCCAGCAGTTGGACTAGCGGGAGGAGCTCCTACAATGAGCAGTTCTTC
.	TRBJ1-4	TRBV27	.	CASSLGQAGGEKLFF	TGTGCCAGCAGTTTGGGGCAGGCGGGGGGTGAAAAACTGTTTTTT
.	TRBJ1-1	TRBV29-1	TRBD1	CSVEVGQAEAFF	TGCAGCGTTGAAGTTGGACAGGCTGAAGCTTTCTTT
once	TRBJ2-2	TRBV29-1	TRBD2	CSVEDRGGRTAGELFF	TGCAGCGTTGAAGATCGGGGGGGCCGAACAGCCGGGGAGCTGTTTTTT
.	TRBJ2-7	TRBV6-1	TRBD1	CASIGWTIRTGGSYEQYF	TGTGCCAGCATTGGTTGGACTATACGGACAGGGGGCTCCTACGAGCAGTACTTC
.	TRBJ2-7	TRBV12-3/TRBV12-4	.	CARRLGLDHYEQYF	TGTGCCCGCAGACTCGGACTCGATCACTACGAGCAGTACTTC
.	TRBJ1-1	TRBV6-1	.	CASSEAGANTEAFF	TGTGCCAGCAGTGAAGCAGGGGCGAACACTGAAGCTTTCTTT
.	TRBJ1-1	TRBV5-1	.	CASSYYRARAGTEAFF	TGCGCCAGCAGCTACTACAGGGCTCGCGCAGGAACTGAAGCTTTCTTT
few	TRBJ2-4	TRBV12-3/TRBV12-4	.	CASSLALWQGLAKNIQYF	TGTGCCAGCAGTTTAGCGCTCTGGCAGGGATTAGCCAAAAACATTCAGTACTTC
many	TRBJ1-6	TRBV4-1	TRBD1	CASSHRQGANSPLHF	TGCGCCAGCAGCCACCGACAGGGAGCCAATTCACCCCTCCACTTT
.	TRBJ1-2	TRBV28	.	CASSFSTDYGYTF	TGTGCCAGCAGTTTTTCCACTGACTATGGCTACACCTTC
few	TRBJ2-7	TRBV29-1	.	CSVRQVSPVRDSTYEQYF	TGCAGCGTTCGCCAGGTGAGCCCCGTTCGGGATTCCACCTACGAGCAGTACTTC
.	TRBJ1-1	TRBV7-2	.	CASSRRFTVYTEAFF	TGTGCCAGCAGCAGGCGCTTCACAGTGTACACTGAAGCTTTCTTT
few	TRBJ2-7	TRBV12-3/TRBV12-4	.	CASSLAGTGGHYEQYF	TGTGCCAGCAGTTTAGCGGGTACCGGGGGGCACTACGAGCAGTACTTC
.	TRBJ2-1	TRBV5-4	TRBD2	CASGITSENEQFF	TGTGCCAGCGGAATAACTAGCGAGAATGAGCAGTTCTTC
few	TRBJ2-1	TRBV6-5	TRBD2	CASSYSSGRGNNEQFF	TGTGCCAGCAGTTACTCTAGCGGGAGAGGCAACAATGAGCAGTTCTTC
.	TRBJ2-3	TRBV20-1	TRBD1	CSARDRDRAGTDTQYF	TGCAGTGCTAGAGACCGGGACAGGGCAGGAACAGATACGCAGTATTTT
few	TRBJ2-5	TRBV9	.	CASSAEFWPGQTQYF	TGTGCCAGCAGCGCAGAGTTTTGGCCGGGGCAGACCCAGTACTTC
few	TRBJ2-1	TRBV7-9	TRBD2	CASRPNQGGRGDEQFF	TGTGCCAGCAGACCAAATCAGGGCGGGAGGGGTGATGAGCAGTTCTTC
many	TRBJ1-1	TRBV5-1	.	CASSRGMNTEAFF	TGTGCCAGCAGCAGGGGCATGAACACTGAAGCTTTCTTT
few	TRBJ2-7	TRBV28	.	CASSSPAEVNEQYF	TGTGCCAGCAGTTCTCCAGCGGAGGTTAACGAGCAGTACTTC
.	TRBJ2-1	TRBV20-1	.	CSRSSGAYNEQFF	TGCAGTCGAAGCTCAGGCGCCTACAATGAGCAGTTCTTC
.	TRBJ2-7	TRBV3-1	.	CASSPGRGTGYEQYF	TGTGCCAGCAGCCCAGGAAGGGGGACCGGCTACGAGCAGTACTTC
.	TRBJ2-3	TRBV10-2	.	CASSEETLADTQYF	TGCGCCAGCAGTGAGGAGACCCTGGCAGATACGCAGTATTTT
few	TRBJ2-3	TRBV2	TRBD2	CAGRLAGEGDTQYF	TGTGCCGGCCGACTAGCGGGAGAAGGAGATACGCAGTATTTT
few	TRBJ2-4	TRBV2	TRBD2	CASSGTSGGNIQYF	TGTGCCAGCAGTGGGACTAGCGGGGGAAACATTCAGTACTTC
.	TRBJ2-1	TRBV27	.	CASSLLLANNEQFF	TGTGCCAGCAGTTTGCTGCTAGCGAACAATGAGCAGTTCTTC